The TCR beta chain described here comes from a study of CD8 T cells in Susac syndrome. The multiple sclerosis controls consisted of treatment-naive patients with relapsing-remitting disease, either stable or active. Negative isolation yielded CD4+ and CD8+ T cells, and FACS enriched TEMRA cells. In germline, CDR1 is KGHSH, CDR2 LQKENI. Trimming took off 4 bases at V and 0 bases at J, with 10 bases between the two ends. CDR3 size: 15 residues. RNA totalling about 0.45 to 1 ug underwent reverse transcription with random hexamers. An immunoSEQ multiplex PCR generated amplified TCR beta CDR3 products spanning 54 Vbeta and 13 Jbeta. From the immunoSEQ multiplex PCR reads, TCRdb called clonotypes with MiXCR, one entry per CDR3 protein. The sample carries 100,000 to 150,000 distinct CDR3 sequences, 90% to 95% recorded once.

The origin of this receptor is a human donor with multiple sclerosis. The source material was CD4+ T cells from PBMCs. The J gene is TRBJ1-5, the V gene TRBV18, with D uncertain. CDR3 sequence reads: CASSLSTVSNQPQHF. The CDR3 region has the DNA TGTGCCAGCTCACTAAGTACAGTTAGCAATCAGCCCCAGCATTTT.